The rows below give T cell receptor beta chains drawn from one sample of a study of blood T cell repertoires in COVID-19. Here immunoSEQ multiplex PCR was the method, and the copy in TCRdb shows in-frame clones only, minus some. The data contain under 250,000 clones, over 65% of them singletons. The sequencing input was peripheral blood. The receptors come from a woman in her sixties or seventies with active or convalescent COVID-19. Each CDR3 is given with its conserved first and last residue. Each record gives: J gene, D gene, clone size, V gene, CDR3 DNA, CDR3 protein. A D gene is named only where the DNA matches it firmly. Only part of the rows carry a size: once, few, many, or a class if the clone is expanded.

TRBJ2-5 TRBD2 . TRBV5-3 TGTGCCAGAAGCTTGCGTGCGACTAGCGGGGGGGAAGCTTATGAAGAGACCCAGTACTTC CARSLRATSGGEAYEETQYF
TRBJ2-2 . . TRBV19 TGTGCCAGTAGCACACAGGGACCCGGGAAGCTGTTTTTT CASSTQGPGKLFF
TRBJ1-1 . . TRBV4-2 TGTGCCAGCAGCGCCCGGGGTCGGAACACTGAAGCTTTCTTT CASSARGRNTEAFF
TRBJ2-3 TRBD2 . TRBV5-4 TGTGCCAGCAGCTCCCGACTAGCGGGGTTTGGAGATACGCAGTATTTT CASSSRLAGFGDTQYF
TRBJ2-7 . . TRBV7-6 TGTGCCAGCAGCTTCGGAAAGTCGGGGACCTACGAGCAGTACTTC CASSFGKSGTYEQYF
TRBJ1-4 TRBD1 once TRBV5-1 TGCGCCAGCAGCCCAGGGGACAGGGGAGGGGAAAAACTGTTTTTT CASSPGDRGGEKLFF
TRBJ2-5 . . TRBV5-5 TGTGCCAGCAGCTCCGTTCGATCCTCGGACCAAGAGACCCAGTACTTC CASSSVRSSDQETQYF
TRBJ1-1 . . TRBV9 TGTGCCAGCAGCGTAGGATGGGCTAACACTGAAGCTTTCTTT CASSVGWANTEAFF
TRBJ2-7 TRBD1 . TRBV19 TGTGCCAGTTCCGGGACAGGGGGCTGGTACGAGCAGTACTTC CASSGTGGWYEQYF
TRBJ1-5 . . TRBV6-2/TRBV6-3 TGTGCCAGCAGTTTCCCCAGTTTCGGGCAGCCCCAGCATTTT CASSFPSFGQPQHF
TRBJ1-1 . . TRBV11-1 TGTGCCAGCAGCTTAGAAGCGAACACTGAAGCTTTCTTT CASSLEANTEAFF